Presented here are 30 T cell receptor beta chains from one specimen sequenced in a study of blood T cell repertoires in COVID-19. Assay: immunoSEQ multiplex PCR; the TCRdb copy retains only in-frame clones and omits some. The sample records fewer than 200,000 clones, 81% being singletons. Sequenced: peripheral blood. These receptors originate from an elderly woman with COVID-19, enrolled during active disease.

This clone was observed once. The chain combines TRBV13 with TRBJ2-2; TRBD2 aligns across 13 bases. The length of the CDR3 is 15 residues. Germline V gives CDR1 PRHDT, CDR2 FYEKMQ (reference sequence). Trimming removed 5 bases from V and 7 bases from J; junction bases left unmatched: 4. CDR3 sequence (DNA): TGTGCCAGCAGCCGGACTAGCGGGAGAATCGGGGAGCTGTTTTTT. Protein sequence: CASSRTSGRIGELFF.

The chain combines TRBV6-2 or TRBV6-3 with TRBJ2-1; 8 nucleotides match TRBD1. Germline values: CDR1 MNHEY, CDR2 SVGEGT. After removal of 4 bases from V and 2 bases from J, the junction contained 4 bases not matched to a gene. The CDR3 length is 15 residues. CDR3 nucleotide sequence: TGTGCCAGCAGTTCGGACAGGGTCCCCTACAATGAGCAGTTCTTC. It yields the protein CASSSDRVPYNEQFF.

The chain's CDR3 is CASSLIQVTYNEQFF. CDR3 DNA: TGTGCCAGCAGCTTAATACAAGTAACCTACAATGAGCAGTTCTTC. The chain employs TRBV11-3 and TRBJ2-1; no reliable D call. Trimming cost V 2 bases and J 2 bases, with 10 bases left between them. Germline CDR1 is SGHNT and CDR2 is YENEEA. The CDR3 sequence is 15 residues long.

The genes are TRBV15 and TRBJ2-3; maybe TRBD1 (5 bases). This CDR3 comprises 17 residues. Germline-derived CDR1 and CDR2 are LNHNV and YYDKDF (reference sequence). The V end lost 1 base, the J end lost 0 bases, and 14 bases lay between the germline ends. In nucleotides, the CDR3 is TGTGCCACCAGCAGAGGTGGGGCGGCTGCTAGCACAGATACGCAGTATTTT. This codes for CATSRGGAAASTDTQYF.

V and J are TRBV19 and TRBJ1-5, with TRBD1 as a possible D gene (6 bases). V was trimmed by 1 base and J by 3 bases, leaving 16 bases between them. CDR1 and CDR2 from the germline V gene are LNHDA and SQIVND (reference sequence). This CDR3 is built from 17 residues. CDR3 bases: TGTGCCAGTAGTATAGGTCCTAGGCAGGGGATCAATCAGCCCCAGCATTTT. This gives the protein CASSIGPRQGINQPQHF.

This chain uses TRBV5-1 with TRBJ2-7, with 10 bases that match TRBD2. The CDR3 is made up of 16 amino acids. The V segment lost 4 bases and the J segment 2 bases; nucleotides outside the gene matches: 9. Germline V gene sequence: CDR1 SGHRS, CDR2 YFSETQ. The CDR3 sequence: CASSRSLAGLAYEQYF. Here the CDR3 DNA reads TGCGCCAGCAGCCGATCACTAGCGGGACTCGCCTACGAGCAGTACTTC. The full variable domain, with the rest looked up from reference TRBV5-1 and TRBJ2-7, is KAGVTQTPRYLIKTRGQQVTLSCSPISGHRSVSWYQQTPGQGLQFLFEYFSETQRNKGNFPGRFSGRQFSNSRSEMNVSTLELGDSALYLCASSRSLAGLAYEQYFGPGTRLTVT.

This clone was counted only a few times. V is TRBV24-1 and J is TRBJ2-7, with 7 bases matching TRBD1. The ends lost 4 bases at V and 6 bases at J; junction bases unmatched: 11. The CDR3 covers 15 residues. Germline V CDR1 and CDR2: KGHDR, SFDVKD. The CDR3 reads CATSESSTGFGEQYF. CDR3 DNA: TGTGCCACCAGTGAATCTTCGACAGGGTTCGGCGAGCAGTACTTC.

The rearrangement joins TRBV4-1 to TRBJ2-7; 8 bases agree with TRBD1. V dropped 5 bases and J dropped 2; count of bases not matched to a gene: 5. This CDR3 is built from 14 residues. Germline V gene data show CDR1 as MGHRA and CDR2 as YSYEKL. CDR3 region: CASSKRTGPYEQYF. In nucleotides, the CDR3 is TGCGCCAGCAGCAAACGGACAGGGCCCTACGAGCAGTACTTC.

The chain couples TRBV6-2 or TRBV6-3 to TRBJ1-2; perhaps TRBD1 as D (6 bases). The V gene lost 1 base and the J gene lost 8 bases, with 17 bases spanning the gap. This CDR3 comprises 15 residues. CDR1 MNHEY and CDR2 SVGEGT come from the germline V gene. The CDR3 coding sequence is TGTGCCAGCAGTTACTTCCGGGACACCGGTCGCGGCTACACCTTC. As protein: CASSYFRDTGRGYTF.

The CDR3 here is CASSIVGGRGKNIQYF. In DNA, the CDR3 is TGTGCCAGTAGTATAGTTGGAGGGAGGGGCAAAAACATTCAGTACTTC. The V call is TRBV19, the J call TRBJ2-4, with 7 bases lining up with TRBD2. The CDR3 has 16 residues. Germline assignment: CDR1 LNHDA and CDR2 SQIVND (reference sequence). The V gene end was trimmed by 1 base and the J gene end by 3 bases; junction bases not matched to a gene: 6.

The chain carries TRBV5-1 and TRBJ1-4, with TRBD1 matching 9 bases. Germline lookup yields CDR1 SGHRS and CDR2 YFSETQ. The CDR3 covers 19 residues. Germline trimming cut 2 bases from V and 2 bases from J; bases unmatched to any gene: 13. CDR3 bases: TGCGCCAGCAGCTTCCCGGACAGGGGCTTCCCGGCGACTAATGAAAAACTGTTTTTT. Translation: CASSFPDRGFPATNEKLFF. Full variable domain (missing parts from reference TRBV5-1 and TRBJ1-4): KAGVTQTPRYLIKTRGQQVTLSCSPISGHRSVSWYQQTPGQGLQFLFEYFSETQRNKGNFPGRFSGRQFSNSRSEMNVSTLELGDSALYLCASSFPDRGFPATNEKLFFGSGTQLSVL.

The chain employs TRBV6-5 and TRBJ2-2; TRBD1 agrees at 7 bases. Germline V gene sequence: CDR1 MNHEY, CDR2 SVGAGI. The length of the CDR3 is 12 residues. V lost 7 bases to trimming and J lost 4 bases; unmatched junction nucleotides: 0. The CDR3 DNA sequence: TGTGCCAGCAACAGGGGCACCGGGGAGCTGTTTTTT. Its protein is CASNRGTGELFF.

In its sample, this clone was seen a few times. The chain is built from TRBV2 and TRBJ2-7; the match to TRBD1 covers 7 bases. The CDR3 is made up of 15 amino acids. Germline loops: CDR1 SNHLY, CDR2 FYNNEI. With 6 bases clipped from V and 2 bases from J, the junction kept 10 bases outside the gene matches. As DNA, the CDR3 is TGTGCCAGCAGCACCCTACAGGGGCCTGCCTACGAGCAGTACTTC. Its translation is CASSTLQGPAYEQYF.

CDR3 sequence (DNA): TGTGCCTGTAGGGGGAAGAGGGGCTATGGCTACACCTTC. The encoded protein is CACRGKRGYGYTF. The V call is TRBV30, the J call TRBJ1-2; possibly TRBD1 for D (6 bases). The V gene's germline CDR1 is GTSNPN and CDR2 SVGIG (reference sequence). This CDR3 is built from 13 residues. V dropped 6 bases and J dropped 4 bases, with 15 bases sitting between them.

In nucleotides, the CDR3 is TGCGCCAGCAGCACGGGACTAGCGGGGGCCTGGGAGCAGTTCTTC. Residues: CASSTGLAGAWEQFF. The chain carries TRBV5-1 and TRBJ2-1; 14 nucleotides line up with TRBD2. Trimming took 4 bases from V and 10 from J; bases not matched to a gene: 7. CDR1 is SGHRS and CDR2 is YFSETQ in the germline V gene. CDR3 length equals 15 residues.

The rearrangement uses TRBV7-2 and TRBJ2-1; 12 bases agree with TRBD2. Per germline, CDR1 SGHTA and CDR2 FQGNSA. This CDR3 contains 19 residues. Losses at the gene ends were 4 bases for V and 1 base for J; bases not matched to a gene: 11. The DNA for the CDR3 is TGTGCCAGCAGCTCCGCCAATCTAGCGGGGGGGAGGTCCTACAATGAGCAGTTCTTC. This sequence encodes CASSSANLAGGRSYNEQFF.

This chain links TRBV30 with TRBJ2-6; D unclear. Germline CDR1 is GTSNPN and CDR2 is SVGIG (reference sequence). The CDR3 consists of 16 residues. Deletions cut 2 bases from V and 0 bases from J, with 11 bases between. DNA for the CDR3: TGTGCCTGGAGTAACTGGGCAAGCTCTGGGGCCAACGTCCTGACTTTC. Translated: CAWSNWASSGANVLTF.

V usage is TRBV7-9 and J usage is TRBJ1-2; D is possibly TRBD1 (5 bases). This CDR3 spans 13 amino acids. V lost 3 bases, J lost 2 bases, and 7 bases lay in between. Germline V gene lookup returns CDR1 SEHNR and CDR2 FQNEAQ (reference sequence). CDR3 sequence (DNA): TGTGCCAGCAGCTTCCGGGGGAACTATGGCTACACCTTC. It yields the protein CASSFRGNYGYTF. Complete variable domain (other parts from reference TRBV7-9 and TRBJ1-2): DTGVSQNPRHKITKRGQNVTFRCDPISEHNRLYWYRQTLGQGPEFLTYFQNEAQLEKSRLLSDRFSAERPKGSFSTLEIQRTEQGDSAMYLCASSFRGNYGYTFGSGTRLTVV.

This CDR3 is CASSPQVYTEAFF. The CDR3 DNA follows: TGTGCCAGCAGTCCCCAGGTTTACACTGAAGCTTTCTTT. The chain uses TRBV6-2 or TRBV6-3 and TRBJ1-1; D is unresolved. The length of the CDR3 is 13 residues. The V gene's germline CDR1 is MNHEY and CDR2 SVGEGT. Deletions cut 5 bases from V and 3 bases from J, with 10 bases between.

The genes are TRBV10-3 and TRBJ2-7, with D maybe TRBD1 (5 bases). V shed 10 bases and J shed 2 bases, with 12 bases lying between them. Germline loops: CDR1 ENHRY, CDR2 SYGVKD. The CDR3 extends over 12 amino acids. The CDR3 protein is CATHAGTYEQYF. Written as DNA, the CDR3 is TGTGCCACCCACGCAGGGACCTACGAGCAGTACTTC.

The chain couples TRBV5-1 to TRBJ2-5, with D tentatively TRBD1 (5 bases). Trimming removed 2 bases at V and 3 bases at J, with 11 bases between. There are 14 residues in the CDR3. CDR1 is SGHRS, CDR2 YFSETQ, per germline. The CDR3 sequence is CASSFGHSKETQYF. The CDR3 bases are TGCGCCAGCAGCTTCGGACACTCTAAAGAGACCCAGTACTTC.

The genes are TRBV28 and TRBJ2-4; D unclear. From germline, CDR1 is MDHEN and CDR2 SYDVKM. The V and J ends lost 4 bases and 6 bases respectively, with 16 bases between them. This CDR3 has 15 amino acids. CDR3 in amino acids: CASSSSIVRGNIQYF. As DNA, the CDR3 is TGTGCCAGCAGTTCCTCGATCGTCCGCGGAAACATTCAGTACTTC.

The chain recombines TRBV15 with TRBJ2-5; no clear D gene. CDR3 length equals 14 residues. The germline gives CDR1 LNHNV, CDR2 YYDKDF (reference sequence). Trimming took 0 bases from V and 4 from J, leaving 9 bases between them. The CDR3 reads CATSRDYVAETQYF. CDR3 DNA: TGTGCCACCAGCAGAGATTATGTGGCAGAGACCCAGTACTTC.

The J gene is TRBJ2-7, the V gene TRBV18, with 8 bases lining up with TRBD1. Germline V CDR1 and CDR2: KGHSH, LQKENI. The junction had 6 bases not matched to a gene; V was cut back by 3 bases and J by 2 bases. This CDR3 spans 15 amino acids. CDR3 in amino acids: CASSPGQGRPYEQYF. Written as DNA, the CDR3 is TGTGCCAGCTCACCCGGACAGGGCCGCCCCTACGAGCAGTACTTC.

This clone was observed a handful of times. V usage is TRBV6-6 and J usage is TRBJ2-1; 7 bases agree with TRBD1. CDR1 and CDR2 (germline): MNHNY, SVGAGI (reference sequence). This CDR3 is built from 15 residues. The ends lost 8 bases at V and 4 bases at J; junction bases unmatched: 11. In DNA form, the CDR3 reads TGTGCCAGCGGCCAGAGGACAGGAGTTTACAATGAGCAGTTCTTC. Translating gives CASGQRTGVYNEQFF.

The chain couples TRBV30 to TRBJ1-6; 10 bases are shared with TRBD1. J was trimmed by 10 bases and V by 7 bases; bases with no gene match: 7. Germline CDR1 GTSNPN, CDR2 SVGIG (reference sequence). This CDR3 has 13 amino acids. The CDR3, as DNA: TGTGCCTATCAGACAGGGGGCGGATCACCCCTCCACTTT. Translated: CAYQTGGGSPLHF.

This chain uses TRBV5-5 with TRBJ2-7, with 8 nucleotides matching TRBD2. With 4 bases clipped from V and 2 bases from J, the junction kept 5 bases outside the gene matches. The CDR3 contains 14 residues. The germline V gene encodes CDR1 SGHKS and CDR2 YYEKEE (reference sequence). The CDR3 sequence is CASSGRTSTYEQYF. In DNA form, the CDR3 reads TGTGCCAGCAGCGGGAGGACTAGCACCTACGAGCAGTACTTC. Using reference TRBV5-5 and TRBJ2-7 for the parts outside the CDR3, the full variable domain is DAGVTQSPTHLIKTRGQQVTLRCSPISGHKSVSWYQQVLGQGPQFIFQYYEKEERGRGNFPDRFSARQFPNYSSELNVNALLLGDSALYLCASSGRTSTYEQYFGPGTRLTVT.

This chain links TRBV25-1 with TRBJ2-1; 9 nucleotides align to TRBD1. Per germline, CDR1 MGHDK and CDR2 SYGVNS. The CDR3 covers 12 residues. V was pared by 8 bases and J by 13 bases, with 9 bases of the junction left unmatched. The CDR3 loop is CASSNRGRNQFF. For the CDR3, the DNA is TGTGCCAGCTCGAACAGGGGGCGCAACCAGTTCTTC.

The chain recombines TRBV29-1 with TRBJ1-2, with 7 bases lining up with TRBD1. There are 14 residues in the CDR3. The J segment lost 0 bases and the V segment lost 3 bases, leaving 4 bases of the junction unmatched. CDR1 and CDR2 from the germline V gene are SQVTM and ANQGSEA. CDR3 loop: CSVELGQANYGYTF. The CDR3 DNA reads TGCAGCGTTGAGCTAGGACAGGCTAACTATGGCTACACCTTC.

The chain carries TRBV25-1 and TRBJ1-1; D perhaps matches TRBD1 (6 bases). The CDR3 length is 15 residues. Germline-derived CDR1 and CDR2 are MGHDK and SYGVNS. Trimming took 3 bases from V and 2 from J, leaving 13 bases between them. DNA for the CDR3: TGTGCCAGCAGTGACCTAAAGACAGGCAACACTGAAGCTTTCTTT. Protein product: CASSDLKTGNTEAFF.